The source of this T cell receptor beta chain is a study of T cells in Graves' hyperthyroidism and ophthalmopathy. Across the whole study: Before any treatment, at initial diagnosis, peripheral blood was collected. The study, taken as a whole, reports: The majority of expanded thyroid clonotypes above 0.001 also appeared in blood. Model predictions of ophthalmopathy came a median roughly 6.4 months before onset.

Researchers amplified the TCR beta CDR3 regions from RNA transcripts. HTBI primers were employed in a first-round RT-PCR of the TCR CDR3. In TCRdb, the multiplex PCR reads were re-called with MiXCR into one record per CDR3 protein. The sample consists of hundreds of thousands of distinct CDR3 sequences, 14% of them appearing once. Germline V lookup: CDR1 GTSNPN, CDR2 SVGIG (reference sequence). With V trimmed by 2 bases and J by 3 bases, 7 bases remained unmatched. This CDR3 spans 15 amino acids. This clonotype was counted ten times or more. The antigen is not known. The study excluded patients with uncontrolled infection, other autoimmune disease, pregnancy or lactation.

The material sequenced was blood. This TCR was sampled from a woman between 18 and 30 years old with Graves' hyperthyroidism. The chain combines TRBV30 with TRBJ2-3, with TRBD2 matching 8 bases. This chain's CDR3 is CAWSTGTSATDTQYF. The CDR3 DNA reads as TGTGCCTGGAGTACCGGGACTAGTGCGACAGATACGCAGTATTTT.